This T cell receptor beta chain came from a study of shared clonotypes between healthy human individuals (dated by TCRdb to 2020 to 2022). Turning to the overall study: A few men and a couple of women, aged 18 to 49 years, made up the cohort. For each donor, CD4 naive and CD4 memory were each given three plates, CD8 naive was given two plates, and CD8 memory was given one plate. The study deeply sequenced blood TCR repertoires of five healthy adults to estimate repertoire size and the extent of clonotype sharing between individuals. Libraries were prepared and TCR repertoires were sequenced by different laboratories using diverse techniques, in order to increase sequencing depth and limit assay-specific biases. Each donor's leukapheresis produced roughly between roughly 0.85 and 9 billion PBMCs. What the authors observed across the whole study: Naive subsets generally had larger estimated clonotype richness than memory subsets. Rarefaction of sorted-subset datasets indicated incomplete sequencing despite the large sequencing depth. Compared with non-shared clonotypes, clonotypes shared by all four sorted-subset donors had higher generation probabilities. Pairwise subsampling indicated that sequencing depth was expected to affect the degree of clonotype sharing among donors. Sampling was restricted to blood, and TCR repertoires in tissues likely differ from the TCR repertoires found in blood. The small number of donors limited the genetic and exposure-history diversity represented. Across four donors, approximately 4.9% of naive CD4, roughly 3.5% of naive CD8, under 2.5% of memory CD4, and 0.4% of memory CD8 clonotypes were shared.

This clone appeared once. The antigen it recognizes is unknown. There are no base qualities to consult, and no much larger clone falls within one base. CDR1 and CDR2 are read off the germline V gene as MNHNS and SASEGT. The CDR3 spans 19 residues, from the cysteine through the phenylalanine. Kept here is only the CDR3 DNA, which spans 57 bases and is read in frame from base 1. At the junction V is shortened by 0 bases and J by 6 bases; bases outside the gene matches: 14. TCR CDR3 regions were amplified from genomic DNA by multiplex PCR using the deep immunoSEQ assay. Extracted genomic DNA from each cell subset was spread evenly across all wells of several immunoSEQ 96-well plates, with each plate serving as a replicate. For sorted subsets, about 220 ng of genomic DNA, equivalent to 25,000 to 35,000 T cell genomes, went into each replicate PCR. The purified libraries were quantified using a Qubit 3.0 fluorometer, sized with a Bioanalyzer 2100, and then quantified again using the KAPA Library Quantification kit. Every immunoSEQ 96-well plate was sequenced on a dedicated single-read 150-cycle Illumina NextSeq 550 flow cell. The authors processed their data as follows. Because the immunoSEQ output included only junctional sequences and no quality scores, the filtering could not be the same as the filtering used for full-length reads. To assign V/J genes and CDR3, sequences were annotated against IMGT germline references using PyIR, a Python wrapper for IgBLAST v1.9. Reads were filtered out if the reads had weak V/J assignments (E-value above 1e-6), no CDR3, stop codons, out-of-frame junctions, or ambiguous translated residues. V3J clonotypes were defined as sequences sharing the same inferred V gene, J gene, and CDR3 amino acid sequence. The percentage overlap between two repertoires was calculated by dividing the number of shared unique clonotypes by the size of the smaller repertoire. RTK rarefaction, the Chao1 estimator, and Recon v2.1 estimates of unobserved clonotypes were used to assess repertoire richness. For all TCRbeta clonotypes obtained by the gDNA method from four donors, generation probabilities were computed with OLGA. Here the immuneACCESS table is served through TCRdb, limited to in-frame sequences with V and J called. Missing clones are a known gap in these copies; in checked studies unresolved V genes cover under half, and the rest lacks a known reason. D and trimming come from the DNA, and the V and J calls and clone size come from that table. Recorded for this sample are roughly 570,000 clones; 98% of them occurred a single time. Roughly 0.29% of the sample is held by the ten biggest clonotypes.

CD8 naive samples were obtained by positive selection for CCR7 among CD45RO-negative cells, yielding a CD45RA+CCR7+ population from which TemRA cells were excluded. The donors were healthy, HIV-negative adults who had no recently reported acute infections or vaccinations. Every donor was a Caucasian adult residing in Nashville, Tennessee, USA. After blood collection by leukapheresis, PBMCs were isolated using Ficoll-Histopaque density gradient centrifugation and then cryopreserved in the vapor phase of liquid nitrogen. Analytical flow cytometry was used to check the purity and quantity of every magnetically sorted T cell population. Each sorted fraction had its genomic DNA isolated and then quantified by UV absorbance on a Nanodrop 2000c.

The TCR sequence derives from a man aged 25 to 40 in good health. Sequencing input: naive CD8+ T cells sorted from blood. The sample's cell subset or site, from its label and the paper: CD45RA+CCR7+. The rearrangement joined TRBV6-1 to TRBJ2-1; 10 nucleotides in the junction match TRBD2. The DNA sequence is TGTGCCAGCAGTGAAGCATTGGGGTGGCTAGCGGGAGCTTCCAATGAGCAGTTCTTC. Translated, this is CASSEALGWLAGASNEQFF.